This T cell receptor (beta chain) was documented in a study of cytomegalovirus exposure and HLA in healthy donors. The CDR3 is 11 amino acids. Germline CDR1 is GTSNPN and CDR2 is SVGIG (reference sequence). The PCR used 60 Vbeta and 13 Jbeta primers. Only in-frame clones appear in the TCRdb table, and some are missing; sequencing was by immunoSEQ multiplex PCR. The sample lists some 150,000 clones; over 60% were seen once. For this clone: The antigen is unknown.

General study results and limits: In a later analysis, HLA-C alleles had the fewest associated TCRs, DRB1 alleles the most. Specific recognition of CMV antigens was confirmed in vitro for a few chains (all CMV-associated). Several of the most significant clusters appeared, in a later analysis, to be linked to common viral pathogens. With later analysis, a missense DCLRE1C variant became linked to TCR beta V- and J-gene trimming.

V gene TRBV30 combines with J gene TRBJ2-5; TRBD2 aligns across 7 bases. The tail of the sequence fits TRBJ2-7 better, so the J call may be wrong. Sequenced sample: PBMCs. The receptor was isolated from a female donor in good health and CMV-seronegative. CDR3 coding DNA: TGTGCCGGATGGGGGGGTCGCGAGCAGTACTTC. Amino acid sequence: CAGWGGREQYF.